These 26 T cell receptor beta chains came from one sample sequenced in a study of cytomegalovirus exposure and HLA in healthy donors. Researchers ran the PCR with 60 Vbeta and 13 Jbeta primers. Sequencing was performed with immunoSEQ multiplex PCR; in TCRdb, only in-frame clones are kept and a portion is missing. This table holds about 96,000 clones, about 70% found once. Sequenced input: PBMCs. Every receptor here comes from a woman aged 70-85 years in good health and CMV-seropositive.

The chain links TRBV5-6 to TRBJ2-5; 7 positions match TRBD2. Germline V gene lookup returns CDR1 SGHDT and CDR2 YYEEEE. The J segment lost 2 bases and the V segment lost 2 bases, leaving 9 bases of the junction unmatched. This CDR3 contains 16 residues. CDR3 sequence reads: CASSFRGAGLQETQYF. The CDR3 bases are TGTGCCAGCAGCTTTCGCGGAGCGGGACTTCAAGAGACCCAGTACTTC.

The gene calls are TRBV5-1 and TRBJ1-6; the match to TRBD1 covers 8 bases. V gave up 6 bases and J gave up 8 bases; unmatched junction bases: 7. This CDR3 is 14 amino acids long. The germline CDR1 and CDR2 sequences are SGHRS and YFSETQ. The DNA of the CDR3 is TGCGCCAGCACAGGGGGCTGGGGGTATTCACCCCTCCACTTT. Residues: CASTGGWGYSPLHF. The full variable domain, in which reference TRBV5-1 and TRBJ1-6 provide the parts outside the CDR3, is KAGVTQTPRYLIKTRGQQVTLSCSPISGHRSVSWYQQTPGQGLQFLFEYFSETQRNKGNFPGRFSGRQFSNSRSEMNVSTLELGDSALYLCASTGGWGYSPLHFGNGTRLTVT.

This chain links TRBV9 with TRBJ1-4; 9 bases are shared with TRBD1. The J segment lost 3 bases and the V segment lost 5 bases, leaving 11 bases of the junction unmatched. This CDR3 spans 17 amino acids. Germline CDR1 is SGDLS and CDR2 is YYNGEE. The DNA of the CDR3 is TGTGCCAGCAGTCCCCCGGACAGGGGTTTGGCTAATGAAAAACTGTTTTTT. Translation: CASSPPDRGLANEKLFF. Full variable domain (rest looked up from reference TRBV9 and TRBJ1-4): DSGVTQTPKHLITATGQRVTLRCSPRSGDLSVYWYQQSLDQGLQFLIQYYNGEERAKGNILERFSAQQFPDLHSELNLSSLELGDSALYFCASSPPDRGLANEKLFFGSGTQLSVL.

This clone was seen a handful of times. The gene calls are TRBV7-2 and TRBJ2-3, with 11 nucleotides matching TRBD2. Looked up from germline, CDR1 is SGHTA and CDR2 is FQGNSA. The V and J ends lost 2 bases and 3 bases, in that order; junction bases with no gene match: 4. There are 16 residues in the CDR3. CDR3 bases: TGTGCCAGCAGCTTACGTAGCGGGAGGGCGACAGATACGCAGTATTTT. Its protein product is CASSLRSGRATDTQYF.

CDR3 residues: CAWQRQMNSPLHF. The CDR3, as DNA: TGTGCCTGGCAGCGACAGATGAATTCACCCCTCCACTTT. V gene TRBV30 combines with J gene TRBJ1-6; a possible D gene is TRBD1 (5 bases). The CDR3 contains 13 residues. The germline V gene encodes CDR1 GTSNPN and CDR2 SVGIG (reference sequence). Trimming removed 5 bases from V and 7 bases from J, with 12 bases in between.

This sequence joins TRBV6-5 and TRBJ2-5; D gene ambiguous. Trimming took 7 bases from V and 3 from J, leaving 15 bases between them. This CDR3 has 14 amino acids. The germline CDR1 and CDR2 sequences are MNHEY and SVGAGI. The CDR3 sequence: CASIASFSEETQYF. The CDR3 bases are TGTGCCAGCATCGCTAGTTTTTCGGAAGAGACCCAGTACTTC.

This chain uses TRBV18 with TRBJ1-5, with 10 bases identical to TRBD1. V shed 2 bases and J 5 bases; nucleotides not matched to a gene: 0. The CDR3 totals 14 residues. Germline loops: CDR1 KGHSH, CDR2 LQKENI. The CDR3 sequence: CASSPDRGHQPQHF. As DNA, the CDR3 is TGTGCCAGCTCACCAGACAGGGGGCATCAGCCCCAGCATTTT.

This clone appeared a few times. The rearrangement joins TRBV5-1 to TRBJ1-2; D gene ambiguous. CDR1 is SGHRS and CDR2 is YFSETQ in the germline V gene. The CDR3 has 14 amino acids. The germline V and J ends were trimmed by 0 bases and 1 base, with 7 bases remaining between them. DNA of the CDR3: TGCGCCAGCAGCTTGGGACTGAGTAACTATGGCTACACCTTC. Translated, it gives CASSLGLSNYGYTF.

The gene calls are TRBV7-8 and TRBJ2-2, with 9 nucleotides matching TRBD1. V lost 1 base to trimming and J lost 5 bases; unmatched junction nucleotides: 2. CDR1 is SGHVS and CDR2 is FQNEAQ in the germline V gene. CDR3 length: 15 residues. CDR3 amino acids: CASSLETGGTGELFF. CDR3 bases: TGTGCCAGCAGCTTAGAGACAGGGGGGACCGGGGAGCTGTTTTTT.

This clone has more than one count but fewer than ten. J is TRBJ1-6 and V is TRBV6-1; D may be TRBD1 (5 bases). The germline V gene encodes CDR1 MNHNS and CDR2 SASEGT. This CDR3 is built from 15 residues. V lost 7 bases, J lost 9 bases, and 19 bases lay in between. The CDR3 here is CASKQSGERGSPLHF. Here the CDR3 DNA reads TGTGCCAGCAAACAAAGCGGGGAAAGGGGTTCACCCCTCCACTTT.

The chain is built from TRBV9 and TRBJ1-1, with TRBD1 as a possible D gene (5 bases). Germline V gives CDR1 SGDLS, CDR2 YYNGEE. This CDR3 has 15 amino acids. V shed 3 bases and J shed 6 bases, with 18 bases lying between them. The CDR3 coding sequence is TGTGCCAGCAGCGCGATTATTGGGGGGGACCCTGAAGCTTTCTTT. Translating it yields CASSAIIGGDPEAFF.

The chain employs TRBV18 and TRBJ2-3; 7 nucleotides align to TRBD2. V lost 0 bases to trimming and J lost 1 base; unmatched junction nucleotides: 4. The CDR3 has 16 residues. Germline V CDR1 and CDR2: KGHSH, LQKENI. Written as DNA, the CDR3 is TGTGCCAGCTCACCACCGGGGCTAGCGGGCACAGATACGCAGTATTTT. Its protein is CASSPPGLAGTDTQYF.

The V and J genes are TRBV19 and TRBJ2-7; 7 positions agree with TRBD2. CDR3 length: 15 residues. The germline gives CDR1 LNHDA, CDR2 SQIVND (reference sequence). V was clipped by 4 bases and J by 2 bases; unmatched bases: 8. The CDR3 nucleotides are TGTGCCAGTAGTAAAAGCGGGGCAATTACCTACGAGCAGTACTTC. This translates into CASSKSGAITYEQYF.

The gene calls are TRBV6-4 and TRBJ2-6; the D gene is possibly TRBD1 (6 bases). The CDR3 loop spans 16 amino acids. Germline-derived CDR1 and CDR2 are MRHNA and SNTAGT. V was cut by 3 bases and J by 1 base, with 10 bases left in between. The CDR3, as DNA: TGTGCCAGCAGTGAAGGGGGAAGGTCTGGGGCCAACGTCCTGACTTTC. Residues: CASSEGGRSGANVLTF.

The chain combines TRBV7-8 with TRBJ2-7; 8 nucleotides agree with TRBD1. The V segment lost 5 bases and the J segment 1 base; nucleotides outside the gene matches: 7. The germline V gene has CDR1 SGHVS and CDR2 FQNEAQ. The CDR3 covers 15 residues. CDR3 in DNA: TGTGCCAGCAGCGTTGCAGGACAGGGATCCTACGAGCAGTACTTC. Protein product: CASSVAGQGSYEQYF.

V gene TRBV15 combines with J gene TRBJ2-7; D is perhaps TRBD2 (6 bases). The germline V and J ends were trimmed by 6 bases and 3 bases, with 12 bases remaining between them. This CDR3 has 13 amino acids. Per the germline V gene, CDR1 is LNHNV and CDR2 is YYDKDF (reference sequence). CDR3 in amino acids: CATSRDFNYEQYF. The DNA for the CDR3 is TGTGCCACCAGTCGGGACTTTAACTACGAGCAGTACTTC.

The V call is TRBV10-1, the J call TRBJ1-5, with a weak D call TRBD1 (6 bases). CDR3 size: 15 residues. The germline V gene encodes CDR1 WNHNN and CDR2 SYGVQD (reference sequence). V was clipped by 9 bases and J by 6 bases, with 21 bases between them. DNA for the CDR3: TGCGCCAGGATCAAACGGGACACCTCGACTCAGCCCCAGCATTTT. Its translation: CARIKRDTSTQPQHF.

The chain recombines TRBV21-1 with TRBJ2-7; the tabulated D call, TRBD2, remains unverified against the DNA. TRBV21-1 is reported as a pseudogene. The CDR3 length is 14 residues. The chain's CDR3 is CASSKRSATYEQYF. As DNA, the CDR3 is TGTGCCAGCAGCAAGAGGTCGGCAACCTACGAGCAGTACTTC.

J is TRBJ2-1 and V is TRBV19, with D perhaps matching TRBD1 (5 bases). The CDR3 is 13 amino acids. The V gene lost 7 bases and the J gene lost 8 bases, with 15 bases spanning the gap. Per the germline V gene, CDR1 is LNHDA and CDR2 is SQIVND (reference sequence). The CDR3 bases are TGTGCCAGTATTCAGGGTGTTTCCCATGAGCAGTTCTTC. Translation gives CASIQGVSHEQFF. Full variable domain (remainder filled in from reference TRBV19 and TRBJ2-1): DGGITQSPKYLFRKEGQNVTLSCEQNLNHDAMYWYRQDPGQGLRLIYYSQIVNDFQKGDIAEGYSVSREKKESFPLTVTSAQKNPTAFYLCASIQGVSHEQFFGPGTRLTVL.

A word on this clone: One end of the junction does not line up with germline, which may come from a read error. The chain couples TRBV6-1 to TRBJ2-7; D might be TRBD2 (6 bases). The CDR3 runs to 14 residues. Germline V gene data show CDR1 as MNHNS and CDR2 as SASEGT. CDR3 sequence (DNA): TGTGCCAGCAGTGAAGCAGGAGGGCGCTACGGGCAGTACTTC. Protein product: CASSEAGGRYGQYF.

This sequence joins TRBV5-1 and TRBJ2-2; TRBD2 matches at 13 bases. CDR1 and CDR2 from the germline V gene are SGHRS and YFSETQ. The CDR3 has 18 residues. J was trimmed by 2 bases and V by 1 base; bases with no gene match: 5. The CDR3 here is CASSLTGTSGANTGELFF. CDR3 sequence (DNA): TGCGCCAGCAGCTTGACCGGGACTAGCGGGGCTAACACCGGGGAGCTGTTTTTT.

The genes are TRBV27 and TRBJ2-3; D not resolved. Germline V CDR1 and CDR2: MNHEY, SMNVEV (reference sequence). There are 15 residues in the CDR3. Trimming left V 3 bases short and J 0 bases short, with 10 bases between. The CDR3 sequence: CASSFQKTSTDTQYF. The CDR3 region has the DNA TGTGCCAGCAGTTTCCAAAAAACTAGCACAGATACGCAGTATTTT.

This chain connects TRBV7-9 to TRBJ1-6, with 8 positions matching TRBD1. J was trimmed by 8 bases and V by 5 bases; bases with no gene match: 8. Per germline, CDR1 SEHNR and CDR2 FQNEAQ (reference sequence). The CDR3 is 15 residues long. The CDR3 protein is CASSHPTGADSPLHF. CDR3 nucleotides: TGTGCCAGCAGCCATCCGACAGGGGCGGATTCACCCCTCCACTTT.

In the case of this clone: Other DNA sequences in the same sample also yield this CDR3. The chain recombines TRBV28 with TRBJ1-1; D not certain. This CDR3 is built from 11 residues. Deletions cut 4 bases from V and 4 bases from J, with 4 bases between. Germline values: CDR1 MDHEN, CDR2 SYDVKM. The chain's CDR3 is CASSSVTEAFF. DNA of the CDR3: TGTGCCAGCAGTTCCGTCACTGAAGCTTTCTTT.

This rearrangement joins TRBV7-2 to TRBJ2-1; weak D call: TRBD1 (5 bases). V was shortened by 2 bases and J by 9 bases, with 11 bases between the two germline ends. Germline V gene lookup returns CDR1 SGHTA and CDR2 FQGNSA. This CDR3 region has 13 residues. The CDR3 sequence: CASSLTGQPEQFF. CDR3 coding DNA: TGTGCCAGCAGCTTAACCGGACAACCTGAGCAGTTCTTC.

This clone was seen more than once but under ten times. The junction and the germline gene differ at one end; a read error may be behind it. V usage is TRBV4-1 and J usage is TRBJ1-1, with D uncertain. The CDR3 length is 14 residues. CDR1 is MGHRA and CDR2 is YSYEKL in the germline V gene. The DNA for the CDR3 is TGTGCCAGCAGCCAAGATGGAGGAGGGACTGAAGCTTTCTTT. Translation: CASSQDGGGTEAFF.